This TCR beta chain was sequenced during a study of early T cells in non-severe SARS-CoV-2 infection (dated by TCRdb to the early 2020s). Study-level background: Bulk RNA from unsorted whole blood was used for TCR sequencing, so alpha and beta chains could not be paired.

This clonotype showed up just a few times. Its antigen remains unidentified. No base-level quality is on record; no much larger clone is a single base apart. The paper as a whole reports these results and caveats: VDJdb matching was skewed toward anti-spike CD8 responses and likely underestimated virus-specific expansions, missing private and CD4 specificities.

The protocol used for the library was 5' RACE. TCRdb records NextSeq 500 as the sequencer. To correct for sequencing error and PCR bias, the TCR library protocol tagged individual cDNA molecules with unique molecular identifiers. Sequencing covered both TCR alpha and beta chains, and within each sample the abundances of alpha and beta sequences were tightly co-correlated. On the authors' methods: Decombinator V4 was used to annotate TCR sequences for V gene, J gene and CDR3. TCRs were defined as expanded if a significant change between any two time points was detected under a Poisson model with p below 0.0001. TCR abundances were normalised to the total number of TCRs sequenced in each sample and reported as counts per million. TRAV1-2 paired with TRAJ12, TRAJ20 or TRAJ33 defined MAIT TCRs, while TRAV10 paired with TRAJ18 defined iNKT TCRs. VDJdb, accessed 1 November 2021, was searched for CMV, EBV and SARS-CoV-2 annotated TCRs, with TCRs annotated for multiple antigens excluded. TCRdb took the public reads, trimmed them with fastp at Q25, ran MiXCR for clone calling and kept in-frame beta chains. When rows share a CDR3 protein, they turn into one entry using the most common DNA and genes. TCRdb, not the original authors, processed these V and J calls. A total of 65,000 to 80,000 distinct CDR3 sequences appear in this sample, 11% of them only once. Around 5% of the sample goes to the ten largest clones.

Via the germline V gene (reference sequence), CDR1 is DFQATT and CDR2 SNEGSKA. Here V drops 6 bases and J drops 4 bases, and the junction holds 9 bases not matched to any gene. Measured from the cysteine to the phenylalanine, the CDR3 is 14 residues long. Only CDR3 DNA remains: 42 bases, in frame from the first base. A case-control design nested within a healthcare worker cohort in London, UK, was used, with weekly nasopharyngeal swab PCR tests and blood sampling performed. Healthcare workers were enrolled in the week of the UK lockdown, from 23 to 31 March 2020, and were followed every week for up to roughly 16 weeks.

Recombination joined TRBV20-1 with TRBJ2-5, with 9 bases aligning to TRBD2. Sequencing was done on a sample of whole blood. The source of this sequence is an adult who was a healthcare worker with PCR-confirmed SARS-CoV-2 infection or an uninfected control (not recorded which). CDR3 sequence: CSAPRGGAGETQYF. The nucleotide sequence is TGCAGTGCCCCTCGCGGGGGGGCTGGAGAGACCCAGTACTTC.